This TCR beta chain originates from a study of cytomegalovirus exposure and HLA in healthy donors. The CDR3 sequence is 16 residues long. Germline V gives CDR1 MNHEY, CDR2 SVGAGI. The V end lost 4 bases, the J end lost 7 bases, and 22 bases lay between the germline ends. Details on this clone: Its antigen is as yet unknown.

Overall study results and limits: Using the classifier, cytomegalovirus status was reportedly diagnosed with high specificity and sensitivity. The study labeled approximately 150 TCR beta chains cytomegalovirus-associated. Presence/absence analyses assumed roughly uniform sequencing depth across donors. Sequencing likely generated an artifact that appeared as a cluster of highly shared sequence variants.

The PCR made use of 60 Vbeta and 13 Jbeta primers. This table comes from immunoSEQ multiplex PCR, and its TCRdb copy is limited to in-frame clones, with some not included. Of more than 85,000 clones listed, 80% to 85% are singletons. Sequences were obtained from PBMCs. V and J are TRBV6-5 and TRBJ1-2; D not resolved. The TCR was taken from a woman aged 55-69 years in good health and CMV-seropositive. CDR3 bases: TGTGCCAGCAGTTCCCCCTCCGTGTCAGTGGTTGGTGGCTACACCTTC. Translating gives CASSSPSVSVVGGYTF.